Each of the 10 T cell receptor beta chains below was sequenced from the same sample in a study of blood T cell repertoires in COVID-19. Measured with immunoSEQ multiplex PCR; TCRdb has only the in-frame clones, and not every one. The sample carries tens of thousands of clones, roughly 74% recorded once. The source material was peripheral blood. The receptors were sampled from an older man with COVID-19, enrolled during active disease.

V usage is TRBV5-1 and J usage is TRBJ2-7, with a weak D call TRBD1 (8 bases). Trimming stripped 6 bases from V and 9 bases from J, with 22 bases between. Germline V CDR1 and CDR2: SGHRS, YFSETQ. This CDR3 comprises 14 residues. CDR3 sequence reads: CASNLNQGAGVQYF. The CDR3 DNA reads TGCGCCAGCAACCTAAATCAGGGGGCGGGAGTGCAGTACTTC.

Here the CDR3 DNA reads TGTGCCAGCTCACCTCCGGACAGGGCCGGCACTGAAGCTTTCTTT. Translation: CASSPPDRAGTEAFF. The rearrangement joins TRBV18 to TRBJ1-1; 8 bases are a match to TRBD1. CDR3 length: 15 amino acids. With V trimmed by 3 bases and J by 4 bases, 7 bases remained unmatched. Germline V lookup: CDR1 KGHSH, CDR2 LQKENI.

The chain has TRBV29-1 and TRBJ2-5; D uncertain. Trimming removed 4 bases at V and 3 bases at J, with 3 bases between. CDR3 size: 10 residues. Germline V lookup: CDR1 SQVTM, CDR2 ANQGSEA. CDR3 protein: CSVAEETQYF. DNA for the CDR3: TGCAGCGTTGCTGAAGAGACCCAGTACTTC.

The chain carries TRBV11-2 and TRBJ2-7, with D perhaps TRBD1 (5 bases). This CDR3 region has 15 residues. V lost 5 bases and J lost 5, with 19 bases in between. From germline, CDR1 is SGHAT and CDR2 FQNNGV. CDR3 sequence: CASSLYGVQGHEQYF. The CDR3 bases are TGTGCCAGCAGCCTCTATGGGGTCCAGGGCCACGAGCAGTACTTC.

This clone has ten or more counts. The V and J genes are TRBV3-1 (or the pseudogene TRBV3-2) and TRBJ2-7; 7 nucleotides line up with TRBD2. The CDR3 has 13 residues. Germline assignment: CDR1 LGHDT and CDR2 YNNKEL (reference sequence). Unmatched junction bases numbered 4, after V lost 4 bases and J lost 4 bases. CDR3 protein: CASSPGTNYEQYF. The CDR3 DNA reads TGTGCCAGCAGCCCTGGGACTAATTACGAGCAGTACTTC.

CDR3 DNA: TGTGCCAGCAGCTTTGGTACAGGCCCACGCCCGGCTTTCTTT. It specifies CASSFGTGPRPAFF. The V and J genes are TRBV11-1 and TRBJ1-1; perhaps TRBD1 as D (5 bases). Between the trimmed V and J ends, which lost 3 bases and 11 bases, there was a span of 19 bases. There are 14 residues in the CDR3. Germline V gene sequence: CDR1 SGHAT, CDR2 FQDESV (reference sequence).

V gene TRBV7-9 combines with J gene TRBJ1-2; D is perhaps TRBD1 (5 bases). The length of the CDR3 is 14 residues. V lost 4 bases and J 9 bases, leaving 18 bases between the germline ends. Germline lookup yields CDR1 SEHNR and CDR2 FQNEAQ (reference sequence). CDR3 region: CASSSGLHSFRYTF. Written as DNA, the CDR3 is TGTGCCAGCAGCTCGGGACTGCACTCGTTCCGCTACACCTTC.

The gene calls are TRBV5-1 and TRBJ1-2, with D unresolved. The V gene's germline CDR1 is SGHRS and CDR2 YFSETQ. The CDR3 has 14 residues. V was cut by 4 bases and J by 0 bases, with 10 bases left in between. CDR3 loop: CASSPTPANYGYTF. Written as DNA, the CDR3 is TGCGCCAGCAGCCCGACACCGGCTAACTATGGCTACACCTTC. Looking up the rest from reference TRBV5-1 and TRBJ1-2 gives the full variable domain: KAGVTQTPRYLIKTRGQQVTLSCSPISGHRSVSWYQQTPGQGLQFLFEYFSETQRNKGNFPGRFSGRQFSNSRSEMNVSTLELGDSALYLCASSPTPANYGYTFGSGTRLTVV.

V usage is TRBV7-8 and J usage is TRBJ1-5; tentatively, D is TRBD1 (6 bases). Germline CDR1 is SGHVS and CDR2 is FQNEAQ. V lost 2 bases and J lost 5, with 10 bases in between. This CDR3 is built from 14 residues. The CDR3 sequence: CASSLKTGHQPQHF. CDR3 nucleotides: TGTGCCAGCAGCTTAAAAACAGGGCATCAGCCCCAGCATTTT.

The chain joins TRBV19 to TRBJ1-1; 8 positions agree with TRBD1. This CDR3 contains 14 residues. V dropped 6 bases and J dropped 10; count of bases not matched to a gene: 13. CDR1 and CDR2 from the germline V gene are LNHDA and SQIVND (reference sequence). The DNA of the CDR3 is TGTGCCAGTAGCGACGGACAGGGTAACGGGCCAGCTTTCTTT. Translated: CASSDGQGNGPAFF.